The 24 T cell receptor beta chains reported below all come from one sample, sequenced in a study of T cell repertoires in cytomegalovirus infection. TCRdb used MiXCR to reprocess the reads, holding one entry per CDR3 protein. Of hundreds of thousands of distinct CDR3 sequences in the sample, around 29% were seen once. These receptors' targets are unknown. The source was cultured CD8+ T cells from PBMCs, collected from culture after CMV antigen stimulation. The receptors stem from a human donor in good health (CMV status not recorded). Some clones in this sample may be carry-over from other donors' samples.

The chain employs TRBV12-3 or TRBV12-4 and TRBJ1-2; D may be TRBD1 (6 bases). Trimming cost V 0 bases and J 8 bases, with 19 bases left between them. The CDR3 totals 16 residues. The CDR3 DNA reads TGTGCCAGCAGTTTAGCCCGACAGGCATACAAAGGAGGCTACACCTTC. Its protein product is CASSLARQAYKGGYTF.

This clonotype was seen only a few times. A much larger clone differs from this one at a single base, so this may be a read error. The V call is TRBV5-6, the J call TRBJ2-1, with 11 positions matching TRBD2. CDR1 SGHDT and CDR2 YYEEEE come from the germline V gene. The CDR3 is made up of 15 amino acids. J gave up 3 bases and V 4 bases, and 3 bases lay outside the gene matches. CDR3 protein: CASSAGLAVYNEQFF. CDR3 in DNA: TGTGCCAGCAGCGCGGGACTAGCGGTCTACAATGAGCAGTTCTTC. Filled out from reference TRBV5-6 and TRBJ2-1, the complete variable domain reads DAGVTQSPTHLIKTRGQQVTLRCSPKSGHDTVSWYQQALGQGPQFIFQYYEEEERQRGNFPDRFSGHQFPNYSSELNVNALLLGDSALYLCASSAGLAVYNEQFFGPGTRLTVL.

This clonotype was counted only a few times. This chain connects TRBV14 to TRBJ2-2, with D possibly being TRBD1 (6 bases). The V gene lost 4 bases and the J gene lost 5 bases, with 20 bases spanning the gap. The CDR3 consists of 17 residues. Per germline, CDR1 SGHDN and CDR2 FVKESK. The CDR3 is CASSPLQGPTVTGELFF. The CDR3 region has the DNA TGTGCCAGCAGCCCCTTACAGGGCCCGACCGTTACCGGGGAGCTGTTTTTT.

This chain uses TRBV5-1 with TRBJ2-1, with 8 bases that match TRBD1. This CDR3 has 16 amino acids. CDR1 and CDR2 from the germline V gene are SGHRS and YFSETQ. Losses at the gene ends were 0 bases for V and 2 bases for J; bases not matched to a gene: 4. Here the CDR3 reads CASSLGTGSTYNEQFF. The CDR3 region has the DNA TGCGCCAGCAGCTTGGGGACAGGGTCCACCTACAATGAGCAGTTCTTC.

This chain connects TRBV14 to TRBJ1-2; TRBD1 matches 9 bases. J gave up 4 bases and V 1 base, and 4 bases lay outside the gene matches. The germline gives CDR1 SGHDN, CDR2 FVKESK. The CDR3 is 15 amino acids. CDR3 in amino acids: CASSQGQGEVYGYTF. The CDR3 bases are TGTGCCAGCAGCCAAGGACAGGGGGAAGTCTATGGCTACACCTTC.

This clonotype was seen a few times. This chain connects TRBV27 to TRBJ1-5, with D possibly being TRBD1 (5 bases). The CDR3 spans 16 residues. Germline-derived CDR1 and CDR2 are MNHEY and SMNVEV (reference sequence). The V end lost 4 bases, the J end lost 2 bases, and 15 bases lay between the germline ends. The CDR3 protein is CASSSARDGGNQPQHF. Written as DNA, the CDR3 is TGTGCCAGCAGTTCTGCCCGGGACGGCGGCAATCAGCCCCAGCATTTT.

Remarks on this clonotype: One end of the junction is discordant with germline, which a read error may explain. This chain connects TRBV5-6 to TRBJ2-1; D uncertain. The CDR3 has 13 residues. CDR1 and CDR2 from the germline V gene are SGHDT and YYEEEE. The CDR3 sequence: CASNLPEDNEQFF. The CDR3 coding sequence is TGTGCCAGCAACTTGCCCGAAGATAATGAGCAGTTCTTC.

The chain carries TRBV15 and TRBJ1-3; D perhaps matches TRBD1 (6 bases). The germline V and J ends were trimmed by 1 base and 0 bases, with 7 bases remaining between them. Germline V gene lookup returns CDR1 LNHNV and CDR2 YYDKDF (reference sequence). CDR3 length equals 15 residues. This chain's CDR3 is CATSRGQDSGNTIYF. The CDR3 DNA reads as TGTGCCACCAGCAGAGGACAGGACTCTGGAAACACCATATATTTT.

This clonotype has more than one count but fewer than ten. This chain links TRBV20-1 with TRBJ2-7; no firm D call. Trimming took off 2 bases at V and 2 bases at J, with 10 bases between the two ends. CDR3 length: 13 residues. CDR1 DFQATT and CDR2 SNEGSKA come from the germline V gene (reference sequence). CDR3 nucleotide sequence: TGCAGTGCTAGACAGACGCTTACCTACGAGCAGTACTTC. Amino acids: CSARQTLTYEQYF.

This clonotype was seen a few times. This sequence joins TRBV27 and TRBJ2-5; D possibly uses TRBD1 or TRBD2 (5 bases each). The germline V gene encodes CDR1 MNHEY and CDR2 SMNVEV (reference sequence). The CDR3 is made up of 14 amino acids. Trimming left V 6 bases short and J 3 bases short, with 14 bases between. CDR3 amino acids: CASSSWDAEETQYF. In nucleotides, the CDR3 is TGTGCCAGCAGCTCCTGGGACGCCGAAGAGACCCAGTACTTC.

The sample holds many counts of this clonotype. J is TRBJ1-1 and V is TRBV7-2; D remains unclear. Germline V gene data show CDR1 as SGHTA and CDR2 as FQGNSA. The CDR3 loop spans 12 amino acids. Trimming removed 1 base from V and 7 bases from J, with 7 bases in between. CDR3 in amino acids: CASSLGMLEAFF. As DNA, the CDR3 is TGTGCCAGCAGCTTAGGAATGCTTGAAGCTTTCTTT.

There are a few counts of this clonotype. CDR3 sequence (DNA): TGTGCCAGCACCCTCGGACAGGGGTGGACTGAAGCTTTCTTT. Residues: CASTLGQGWTEAFF. The chain recombines TRBV12-3 or TRBV12-4 with TRBJ1-1; TRBD1 aligns across 9 bases. V trimming: 7 bases; J trimming: 5 bases; junction bases outside the gene matches: 8. CDR3 length equals 14 residues.

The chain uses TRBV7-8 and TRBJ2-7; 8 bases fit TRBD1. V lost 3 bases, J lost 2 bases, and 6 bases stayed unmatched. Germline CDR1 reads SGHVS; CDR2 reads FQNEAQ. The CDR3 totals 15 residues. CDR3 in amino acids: CASSFELGQAYEQYF. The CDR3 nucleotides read TGTGCCAGCAGCTTTGAACTGGGACAGGCCTACGAGCAGTACTTC. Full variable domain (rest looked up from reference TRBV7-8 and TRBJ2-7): GAGVSQSPRYKVAKRGQDVALRCDPISGHVSLFWYQQALGQGPEFLTYFQNEAQLDKSGLPSDRFFAERPEGSVSTLKIQRTQQEDSAVYLCASSFELGQAYEQYFGPGTRLTVT.

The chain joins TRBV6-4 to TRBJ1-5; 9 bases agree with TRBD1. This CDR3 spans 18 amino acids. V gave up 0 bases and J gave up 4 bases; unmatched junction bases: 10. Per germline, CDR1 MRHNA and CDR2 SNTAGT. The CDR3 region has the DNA TGTGCCAGCAGTGACTCAGGGTTGGGACAGGGACCTAATCAGCCCCAGCATTTT. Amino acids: CASSDSGLGQGPNQPQHF.

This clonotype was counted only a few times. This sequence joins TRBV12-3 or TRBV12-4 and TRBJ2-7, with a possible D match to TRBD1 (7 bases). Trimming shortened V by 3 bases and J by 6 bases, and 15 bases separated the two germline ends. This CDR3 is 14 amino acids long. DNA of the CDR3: TGTGCCAGCAGTTTCGGAGGGGGCGCGGGCGAGCAGTACTTC. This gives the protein CASSFGGGAGEQYF.

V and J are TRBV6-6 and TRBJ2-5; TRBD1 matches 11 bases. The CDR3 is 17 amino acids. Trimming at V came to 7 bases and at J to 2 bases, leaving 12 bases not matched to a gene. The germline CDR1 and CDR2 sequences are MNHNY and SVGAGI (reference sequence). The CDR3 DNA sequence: TGTGCCAGCACTGGACAGGGGGCGTTGGGACTACAAGAGACCCAGTACTTC. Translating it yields CASTGQGALGLQETQYF.

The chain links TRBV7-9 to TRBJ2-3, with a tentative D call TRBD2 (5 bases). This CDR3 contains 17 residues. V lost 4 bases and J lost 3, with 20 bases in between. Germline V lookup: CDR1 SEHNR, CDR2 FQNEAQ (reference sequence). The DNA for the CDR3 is TGTGCCAGCAGCTATCCCCGGAGACTACGAGAAACAGATACGCAGTATTTT. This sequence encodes CASSYPRRLRETDTQYF.

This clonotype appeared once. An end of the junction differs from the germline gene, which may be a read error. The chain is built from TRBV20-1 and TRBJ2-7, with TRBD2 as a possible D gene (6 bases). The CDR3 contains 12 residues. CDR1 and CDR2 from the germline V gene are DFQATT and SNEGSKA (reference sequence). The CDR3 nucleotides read TGCAGTGCTCCCCGGAGGCCGGGAGCGCCTCACTTC. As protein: CSAPRRPGAPHF.

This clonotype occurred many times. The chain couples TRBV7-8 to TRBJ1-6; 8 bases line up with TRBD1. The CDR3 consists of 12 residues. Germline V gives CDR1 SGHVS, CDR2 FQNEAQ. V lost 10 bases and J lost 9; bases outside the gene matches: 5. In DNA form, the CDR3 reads TGTGCCACCGGACAGGGAGGTTCACCCCTCCACTTT. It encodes CATGQGGSPLHF.

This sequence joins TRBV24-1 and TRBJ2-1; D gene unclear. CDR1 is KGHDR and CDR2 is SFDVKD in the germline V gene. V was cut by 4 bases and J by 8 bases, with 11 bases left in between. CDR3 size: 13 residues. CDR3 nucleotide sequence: TGTGCCACCAGTGAATCCTACCCCCATGAGCAGTTCTTC. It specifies CATSESYPHEQFF.

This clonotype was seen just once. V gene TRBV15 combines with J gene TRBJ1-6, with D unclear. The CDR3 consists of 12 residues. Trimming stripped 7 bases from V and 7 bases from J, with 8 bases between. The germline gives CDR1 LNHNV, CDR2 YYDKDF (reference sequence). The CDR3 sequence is CATKQTNSPLHF. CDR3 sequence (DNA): TGTGCCACCAAACAAACGAATTCACCCCTCCACTTT.

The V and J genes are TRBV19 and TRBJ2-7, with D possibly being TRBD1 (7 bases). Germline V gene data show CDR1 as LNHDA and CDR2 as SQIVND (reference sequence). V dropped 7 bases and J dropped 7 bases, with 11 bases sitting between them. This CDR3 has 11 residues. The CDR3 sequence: CASTSGGEQYF. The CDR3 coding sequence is TGTGCCAGTACTTCAGGGGGGGAGCAGTACTTC.

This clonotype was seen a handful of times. CDR3: CASSYSGWDGYTF. DNA for the CDR3: TGTGCCAGCAGTTACTCAGGGTGGGATGGCTACACCTTC. The chain carries TRBV6-5 and TRBJ1-2; no reliable D call. The CDR3 loop spans 13 amino acids. Germline V gene lookup returns CDR1 MNHEY and CDR2 SVGAGI. V lost 0 bases to trimming and J lost 6 bases, with 8 bases between them.

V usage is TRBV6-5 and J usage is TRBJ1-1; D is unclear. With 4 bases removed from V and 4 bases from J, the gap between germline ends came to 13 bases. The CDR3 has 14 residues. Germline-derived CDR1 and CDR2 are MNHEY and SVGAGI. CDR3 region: CASSLTEEGTEAFF. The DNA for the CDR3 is TGTGCCAGCAGTTTAACGGAGGAAGGCACTGAAGCTTTCTTT.